This T cell receptor beta chain comes out of a study of shared clonotypes between healthy human individuals. The CDR3 runs to 15 residues. Germline V CDR1 and CDR2: LNHNV, YYDKDF (reference sequence). Trimming pared 5 bases from V and 5 bases from J, leaving 16 bases between. This clone has only one observation. Unsorted PBMC DNA underwent sequencing on ten immunoSEQ deep assay plates. The table came from immunoSEQ multiplex PCR; TCRdb's copy has only in-frame clones and leaves some out. The table records under 600,000 clones, about 75% of them present only once. This clonotype originated in a woman aged 40 to 50 in good health. Some clones in this sample may be carry-over from other donors' samples. The material sequenced was PBMCs. This rearrangement joins TRBV15 to TRBJ1-5; perhaps TRBD1 as D (5 bases). This CDR3 is CATSEGRGLDQPQHF. The CDR3 DNA reads as TGTGCCACCAGCGAGGGGAGGGGCCTGGATCAGCCCCAGCATTTT.